Sequencing of this T cell receptor beta chain was carried out in a study of blood T cell repertoires in COVID-19. About the study: Samples came from the United States, Italy and Spain, spanning acute and convalescent COVID-19. In each case, the material was cDNA or gDNA derived from T cells, B-cell-depleted T cells, or PBMCs.

Authors' methods: For nucleated cells, counts were estimated from reference gene primer amplification. Measured with immunoSEQ multiplex PCR; TCRdb has only the in-frame clones, and not every one. V, J and clone size derive from that table, while D and trimming were established from the DNA sequence. This table has 200,000 to 250,000 clones, just over 85% appearing once. The germline V gene has CDR1 MNHEY and CDR2 SMNVEV (reference sequence). The CDR3 length is 12 residues. The germline V and J ends were trimmed by 8 bases and 10 bases, with 15 bases remaining between them. The sample was peripheral blood. This clonotype was sampled from a man between 18 and 35 years old with active or convalescent COVID-19. J is TRBJ2-1 and V is TRBV27; D may be TRBD2 (6 bases). This CDR3 reads CASGGGSGEQFF. CDR3 nucleotide sequence: TGTGCCAGCGGCGGAGGGTCGGGCGAGCAGTTCTTC.